The 13 T cell receptor beta chains below all came from one sample that was sequenced in a study of T cells in Graves' hyperthyroidism and ophthalmopathy. Template material for amplifying TCR beta CDR3 regions consisted of RNA transcripts. Initially, a first-round RT-PCR of the TCR CDR3 employed the HTBI primer set. From the multiplex PCR reads, TCRdb called clonotypes with MiXCR, one entry per CDR3 protein. The table has hundreds of thousands of distinct CDR3 sequences, over 40% seen once. The material sequenced was peripheral blood or thyroid tissue (not recorded which). All receptors come from an adult man with Graves' disease, either hyperthyroidism or ophthalmopathy (not recorded which).

Ten or more counts support this clonotype. The rearrangement links TRBV7-9 to TRBJ1-4; no clear D. The CDR3 runs to 13 residues. CDR1 and CDR2 (germline): SEHNR, FQNEAQ (reference sequence). Between the trimmed V and J ends, which lost 3 bases and 7 bases, there was a span of 9 bases. CDR3 sequence: CASSFLDGEKLFF. The CDR3 nucleotides read TGTGCCAGCAGCTTCCTGGATGGTGAAAAACTGTTTTTT.

About this clonotype: A much bigger clone sits one base away, suggesting this may be a read error. The V and J genes are TRBV24-1 and TRBJ2-5; no firm D call. Per germline, CDR1 KGHDR and CDR2 SFDVKD. The CDR3 runs to 12 residues. The ends were cut back, 4 bases at V and 6 bases at J, with 8 bases in the middle. The DNA for the CDR3 is TGTGCCACCAGTGAATCACGGCAGACCCAGTACTTC. Translated: CATSESRQTQYF.

V and J are TRBV7-8 and TRBJ2-5; possibly TRBD2 for D (5 bases). Germline V gene lookup returns CDR1 SGHVS and CDR2 FQNEAQ. The ends were cut back, 4 bases at V and 4 bases at J, with 16 bases in the middle. The CDR3 is 15 residues long. CDR3 residues: CASSYLAGEGETQYF. For the CDR3, the DNA is TGTGCCAGCAGCTACCTAGCCGGGGAAGGAGAGACCCAGTACTTC.

Points on this clonotype: The CDR3 does not end in the conserved phenylalanine or tryptophan, so this is likely a read error. The chain has TRBV5-1 and TRBJ1-1; D might be TRBD1 (6 bases). V lost 0 bases and J 3 bases, leaving 12 bases between the germline ends. The CDR3 contains 15 residues. Germline CDR1 and CDR2: SGHRS and YFSETQ. Here the CDR3 reads CASSLEGGRDTEAFL. DNA for the CDR3: TGCGCCAGCAGCTTGGAGGGGGGGCGCGACACTGAAGCTTTCCTT.

The chain joins TRBV19 to TRBJ1-5; 8 positions agree with TRBD1. The CDR3 covers 14 residues. The V segment lost 6 bases and the J segment 9 bases; nucleotides outside the gene matches: 10. The germline gives CDR1 LNHDA, CDR2 SQIVND (reference sequence). The chain's CDR3 is CASSRTGPIRPQHF. CDR3 sequence (DNA): TGTGCCAGTAGCCGGACAGGGCCGATCCGGCCCCAGCATTTT.

J is TRBJ2-5 and V is TRBV14; D unresolved. The germline CDR1 and CDR2 sequences are SGHDN and FVKESK. V was pared by 6 bases and J by 1 base, with 12 bases between. The CDR3 has 14 amino acids. CDR3 sequence reads: CASSEVALQETQYF. CDR3 sequence (DNA): TGTGCCAGCAGTGAAGTGGCCCTCCAAGAGACCCAGTACTTC.

The chain couples TRBV7-3 to TRBJ2-2; 8 bases line up with TRBD1. Per germline, CDR1 SGHTA and CDR2 FQGTGA. The CDR3 is made up of 16 amino acids. The trim removed 2 bases at V and 6 bases at J, leaving 8 bases unmatched. DNA of the CDR3: TGTGCCAGCAGCTTACTGTCAGGGGGCGATTCCGGGGAGCTGTTTTTT. Amino acid sequence: CASSLLSGGDSGELFF.

V is TRBV14 and J is TRBJ1-1; 8 bases line up with TRBD1. Trimming removed 5 bases from V and 5 bases from J; junction bases left unmatched: 7. The length of the CDR3 is 14 residues. Germline loops: CDR1 SGHDN, CDR2 FVKESK. The CDR3 sequence is CASSVNRGRTEAFF. The DNA for the CDR3 is TGTGCCAGCAGCGTCAACAGGGGGAGGACTGAAGCTTTCTTT.

This clonotype has a count of ten or more. The rearrangement uses TRBV7-9 and TRBJ1-6; 10 bases map to TRBD1. The V segment lost 5 bases and the J segment 9 bases; nucleotides outside the gene matches: 10. Germline assignment: CDR1 SEHNR and CDR2 FQNEAQ (reference sequence). The CDR3 spans 16 residues. The CDR3 spells CASSGPRDRGASPLHF. CDR3 coding DNA: TGTGCCAGCAGCGGACCCCGGGACAGGGGAGCTTCACCCCTCCACTTT.

The chain uses TRBV29-1 and TRBJ1-2, with 7 bases aligning to TRBD1. This CDR3 contains 13 residues. With 1 base clipped from V and 9 bases from J, the junction kept 8 bases outside the gene matches. From germline, CDR1 is SQVTM and CDR2 ANQGSEA. DNA for the CDR3: TGCAGCGTTGAAGGGGAGGGGGCGCTCAGCTACACCTTC. Translating gives CSVEGEGALSYTF.

This clonotype has a count of ten or more. The chain uses TRBV9 and TRBJ1-5; weak D call: TRBD1 (5 bases). The germline CDR1 and CDR2 sequences are SGDLS and YYNGEE. V lost 5 bases to trimming and J lost 1 base, with 10 bases between them. The length of the CDR3 is 14 residues. Here the CDR3 reads CASSVGQSNQPQHF. The CDR3 coding sequence is TGTGCCAGCAGTGTCGGACAAAGCAATCAGCCCCAGCATTTT.

This clonotype was recorded once. The rearrangement uses TRBV2 and TRBJ1-5, with 7 bases aligning to TRBD1. The CDR3 totals 15 residues. In germline, CDR1 is SNHLY, CDR2 FYNNEI. After removal of 1 base from V and 4 bases from J, the junction contained 4 bases not matched to a gene. Here the CDR3 reads CASSEDRGFNQPQHF. In DNA form, the CDR3 reads TGTGCCAGCAGTGAAGACAGGGGATTTAATCAGCCCCAGCATTTT.

This clonotype was counted a few times. V and J are TRBV4-1 and TRBJ1-3; D gene ambiguous. The germline V and J ends were trimmed by 1 base and 1 base, with 8 bases remaining between them. From germline, CDR1 is MGHRA and CDR2 YSYEKL. There are 15 residues in the CDR3. This chain's CDR3 is CASSQGTLSGNTIYF. The CDR3 coding sequence is TGCGCCAGCAGCCAAGGAACATTATCTGGAAACACCATATATTTT.